The rows below give T cell receptor beta chains drawn from one sample of a study of blood T cell repertoires in COVID-19. Assay: immunoSEQ multiplex PCR; the TCRdb copy retains only in-frame clones and omits some. Of approximately 150,000 clones in the sample, around 80% are singletons; the top ten hold roughly 15%. The sequencing input was peripheral blood. Every receptor here comes from a man in his forties or fifties with acute or convalescent COVID-19. Both conserved end residues are trimmed from each CDR3.

J gene: TRBJ1-5
V gene: TRBV5-1
CDR3 protein: ASSPTGDQPQH

J gene: TRBJ1-5
V gene: TRBV7-9
CDR3 protein: ATGQGNQPQH

J gene: TRBJ2-2
V gene: TRBV6-1
CDR3 protein: ASSEPGQGAGGELF

J gene: TRBJ2-3
V gene: TRBV5-1
CDR3 protein: ASSLGHSGGSSTDTQY

J gene: TRBJ2-1
V gene: TRBV7-2
CDR3 protein: ASSFRTGNNEQF

J gene: TRBJ2-5
V gene: TRBV24-1
CDR3 protein: ASAGNEETQY

J gene: TRBJ2-2
V gene: TRBV10-2
CDR3 protein: ATTGTRDGELF

J gene: TRBJ2-7
V gene: TRBV29-1
CDR3 protein: SGRDSTYEQY

J gene: TRBJ1-1
V gene: TRBV30
CDR3 protein: AWSEVRGEAF

J gene: TRBJ2-1
V gene: TRBV10-3
CDR3 protein: AIRVVPITGVGNEQF

J gene: TRBJ1-5
V gene: TRBV18
CDR3 protein: ASRQGTGRDSNQPQH

J gene: TRBJ1-2
V gene: TRBV18
CDR3 protein: ASSPPGVYGYT

J gene: TRBJ2-1
V gene: TRBV2
CDR3 protein: ASRLGEVINEQF

J gene: TRBJ1-5
V gene: TRBV19
CDR3 protein: ASSIVRQVGSQPQH

J gene: TRBJ1-2
V gene: TRBV30
CDR3 protein: AWSGADYGYT

J gene: TRBJ1-5
V gene: TRBV2
CDR3 protein: ASRDRGGNQPQH

J gene: TRBJ2-5
V gene: TRBV18
CDR3 protein: ASSGQGAGETQY

J gene: TRBJ2-5
V gene: TRBV5-1
CDR3 protein: ASSLDRSQETQY

J gene: TRBJ1-1
V gene: TRBV10-1
CDR3 protein: ASSIAGKDEAF

J gene: TRBJ1-5
V gene: TRBV6-5
CDR3 protein: ASSAGQGSNQPQH

J gene: TRBJ1-2
V gene: TRBV25-1
CDR3 protein: ASSDPAGRGTYGYT

J gene: TRBJ1-5
V gene: TRBV10-3
CDR3 protein: AISDREDQPQH

J gene: TRBJ2-7
V gene: TRBV6-5
CDR3 protein: ASRTPTGNAYEQY

J gene: TRBJ2-5
V gene: TRBV19
CDR3 protein: ASSLADQETQY

J gene: TRBJ2-1
V gene: TRBV15
CDR3 protein: ATSRDLKGNEQF

J gene: TRBJ1-1
V gene: TRBV12-3/TRBV12-4
CDR3 protein: ASTADSLTEAF

J gene: TRBJ1-6
V gene: TRBV27
CDR3 protein: ASSPLTGSSYNSPLH